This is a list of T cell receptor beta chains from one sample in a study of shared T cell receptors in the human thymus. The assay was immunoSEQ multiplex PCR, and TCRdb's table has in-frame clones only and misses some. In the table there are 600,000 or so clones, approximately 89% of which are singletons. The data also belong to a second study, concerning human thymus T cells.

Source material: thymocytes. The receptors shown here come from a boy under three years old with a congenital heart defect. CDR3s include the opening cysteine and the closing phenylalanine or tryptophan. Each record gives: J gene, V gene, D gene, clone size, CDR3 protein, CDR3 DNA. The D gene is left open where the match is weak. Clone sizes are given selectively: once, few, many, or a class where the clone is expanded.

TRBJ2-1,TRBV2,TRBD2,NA,CASSPPGLAGYDEQFF,TGTGCCAGCAGTCCTCCGGGACTAGCGGGATACGATGAGCAGTTCTTC
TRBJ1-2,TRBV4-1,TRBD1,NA,CASSQAPGTGGEVYGYTF,TGCGCCAGCAGCCAAGCACCGGGGACAGGGGGCGAGGTTTATGGCTACACCTTC
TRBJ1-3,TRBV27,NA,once,CASSSRTAHSGNTIYF,TGTGCCAGCAGTTCCCGGACAGCTCACTCTGGAAACACCATATATTTT
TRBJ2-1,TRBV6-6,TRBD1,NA,CASSYRQGVVNEQFF,TGTGCCAGCAGTTACCGCCAGGGGGTAGTCAATGAGCAGTTCTTC
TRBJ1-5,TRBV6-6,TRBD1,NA,CASSTQGEPQHF,TGTGCCAGCAGCACACAGGGGGAGCCCCAGCATTTT
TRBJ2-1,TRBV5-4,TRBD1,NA,CASSSYDRGTYNEQFF,TGTGCCAGCAGCTCCTACGACAGGGGAACCTACAATGAGCAGTTCTTC
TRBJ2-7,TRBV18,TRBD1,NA,CASSPPIDGQGICEQYF,TGTGCCAGCTCACCACCGATTGATGGACAGGGTATTTGCGAGCAGTACTTC
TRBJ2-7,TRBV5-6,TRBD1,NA,CASSVDRSSYEQYF,TGTGCCAGCAGCGTGGACAGGAGCTCCTACGAGCAGTACTTC
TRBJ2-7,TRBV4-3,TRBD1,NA,CASSQGGDRGSPYEQYF,TGCGCCAGCAGCCAAGGGGGCGACAGGGGAAGTCCCTACGAGCAGTACTTC
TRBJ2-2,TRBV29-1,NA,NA,CSALNVGQGTGELFF,TGCAGCGCGTTGAATGTTGGTCAGGGCACCGGGGAGCTGTTTTTT
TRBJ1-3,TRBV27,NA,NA,CASSSRADSGNTIYF,TGTGCCAGCAGTTCCCGTGCGGACTCTGGAAACACCATATATTTT
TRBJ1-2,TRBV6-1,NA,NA,CASSEPTALGYAF,TGTGCCAGCAGTGAACCGACAGCTCTTGGCTACGCCTTC
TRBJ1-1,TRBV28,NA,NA,CAVVRDWAFF,TGTGCCGTCGTCCGGGACTGGGCTTTCTTT
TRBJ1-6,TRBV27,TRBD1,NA,CASSRTGAPLHF,TGTGCCAGCAGTCGGACAGGAGCACCCCTCCACTTT
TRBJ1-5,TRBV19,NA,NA,CASSTALNQPQHF,TGTGCCAGTTCCACAGCCCTCAATCAGCCCCAGCATTTT
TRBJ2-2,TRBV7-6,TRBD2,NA,CASSSRSSGIGELFF,TGTGCCAGCAGCTCAAGGTCTAGCGGGATCGGGGAGCTGTTTTTT
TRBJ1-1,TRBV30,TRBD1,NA,CAWVGTGKNTEAFF,TGTGCCTGGGTGGGGACAGGGAAGAACACTGAAGCTTTCTTT
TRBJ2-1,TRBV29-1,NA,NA,CSVESSEAYNEQFF,TGCAGCGTTGAGAGTAGTGAAGCCTACAATGAGCAGTTCTTC
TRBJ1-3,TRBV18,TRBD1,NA,CASSPGQGDTNTIYF,TGTGCCAGCTCACCAGGACAGGGAGACACAAACACCATATATTTT
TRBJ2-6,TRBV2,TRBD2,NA,CASRVAGSGANVLTF,TGTGCCAGCAGGGTAGCGGGCTCTGGGGCCAACGTCCTGACTTTC
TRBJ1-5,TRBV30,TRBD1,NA,CAWRSTGAGNQPQHF,TGTGCCTGGAGATCGACAGGGGCTGGCAATCAGCCCCAGCATTTT
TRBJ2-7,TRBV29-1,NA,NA,CSVGWGPRMGDEQYF,TGCAGCGTCGGGTGGGGGCCCCGTATGGGGGACGAGCAGTACTTC
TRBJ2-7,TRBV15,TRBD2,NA,CATSRVIMRFVAGGYEQYF,TGTGCCACCAGCAGAGTTATTATGAGGTTTGTAGCGGGGGGCTACGAGCAGTACTTC
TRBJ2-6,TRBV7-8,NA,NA,CASSPRRSSGANVLTF,TGTGCCAGCAGCCCACGACGGAGCTCTGGGGCCAACGTCCTGACTTTC
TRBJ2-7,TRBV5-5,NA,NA,CASSLDINYEQYF,TGTGCCAGCAGCTTGGACATTAACTACGAGCAGTACTTC
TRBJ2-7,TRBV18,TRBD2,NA,CASSLKLGRGLAGGIIYEQYF,TGTGCCAGCTCTCTAAAACTGGGGCGTGGGCTAGCGGGAGGCATTATCTACGAGCAGTACTTC
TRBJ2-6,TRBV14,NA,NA,CASSHRDTVSGANVLTF,TGTGCCAGCAGCCATCGGGACACCGTATCTGGGGCCAACGTCCTGACTTTC
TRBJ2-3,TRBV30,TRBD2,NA,CAWPSLAGGTDTQYF,TGTGCCTGGCCATCACTAGCGGGGGGCACAGATACGCAGTATTTT
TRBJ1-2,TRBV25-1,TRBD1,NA,CASSETRRQGVGGYTF,TGTGCCAGCAGTGAGACCCGTAGACAGGGGGTCGGTGGCTACACCTTC
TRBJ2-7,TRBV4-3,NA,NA,CASSQGQDAYEQYF,TGCGCCAGCAGCCAGGGGCAGGACGCCTACGAGCAGTACTTC
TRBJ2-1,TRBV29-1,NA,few,CSVVYRLKGTVDEQFF,TGCAGCGTTGTCTACAGGTTGAAGGGGACTGTCGATGAGCAGTTCTTC
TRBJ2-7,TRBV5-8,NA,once,CASSFGWGNYEQYF,TGTGCCAGCAGCTTCGGTTGGGGCAACTACGAGCAGTACTTC
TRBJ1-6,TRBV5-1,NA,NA,CASSLAQEGARNSPLHF,TGCGCCAGCAGCTTGGCCCAAGAAGGAGCGCGGAATTCACCCCTCCACTTT
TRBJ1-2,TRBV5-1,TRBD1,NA,CASSTHTGTEIYGYTF,TGCGCCAGCAGCACCCATACCGGGACAGAGATATATGGCTACACCTTC
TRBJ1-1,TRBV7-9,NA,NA,CASSYLTGVTEAFF,TGTGCCAGCAGTTACCTGACGGGGGTCACTGAAGCTTTCTTT
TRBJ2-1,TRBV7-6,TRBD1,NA,CASSLAKGAIPYNEQFF,TGTGCCAGCAGCTTAGCTAAGGGGGCGATACCTTACAATGAGCAGTTCTTC
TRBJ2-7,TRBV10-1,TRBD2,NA,CASSERIAGHTYEQYF,TGCGCCAGCAGTGAGCGGATAGCGGGACACACCTACGAGCAGTACTTC
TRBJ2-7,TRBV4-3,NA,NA,CASSQEVPGDAYEQYF,TGCGCCAGCAGCCAAGAAGTTCCGGGAGATGCCTACGAGCAGTACTTC
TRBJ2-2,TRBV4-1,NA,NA,CASSQGLGKGPRENAGELFF,TGCGCCAGCAGCCAAGGGCTGGGGAAGGGGCCTAGGGAAAACGCCGGGGAGCTGTTTTTT
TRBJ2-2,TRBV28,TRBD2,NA,CASSFPKTSGGGTGELFF,TGTGCCAGCAGTTTCCCTAAAACTAGCGGGGGGGGTACCGGGGAGCTGTTTTTT
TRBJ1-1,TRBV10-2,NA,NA,CASSELMDRNTEAFF,TGCGCCAGCAGTGAGTTGATGGACAGGAACACTGAAGCTTTCTTT
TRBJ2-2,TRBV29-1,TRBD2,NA,CSALAENTGELFF,TGCAGCGCTCTAGCGGAAAACACCGGGGAGCTGTTTTTT
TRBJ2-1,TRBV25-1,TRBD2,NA,CATRGRGGSYNEQFF,TGTGCCACTCGTGGGAGGGGTGGCTCCTACAATGAGCAGTTCTTC
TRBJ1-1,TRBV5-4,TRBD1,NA,CASIRDSRLNTEAFF,TGTGCCAGCATCCGGGACAGTCGACTTAACACTGAAGCTTTCTTT
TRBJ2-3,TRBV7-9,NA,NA,CASSSLGGFSDTQYF,TGTGCCAGCAGCTCCTTGGGGGGATTTTCAGATACGCAGTATTTT
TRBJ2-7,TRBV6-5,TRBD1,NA,CASTTQGASYEQYF,TGTGCCAGCACAACACAGGGGGCATCCTACGAGCAGTACTTC
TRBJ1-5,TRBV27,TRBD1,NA,CASSRQGNQPQHF,TGTGCCAGCAGCCGACAGGGAAATCAGCCCCAGCATTTT
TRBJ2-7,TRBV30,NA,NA,CAWNRAWSYEQYF,TGTGCCTGGAACCGAGCGTGGTCCTACGAGCAGTACTTC
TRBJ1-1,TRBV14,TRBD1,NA,CASSQGWTGMNTEAFF,TGTGCCAGCAGCCAGGGATGGACAGGGATGAACACTGAAGCTTTCTTT
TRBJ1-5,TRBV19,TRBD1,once,CASTSLGQGLKSNQPQHF,TGTGCCAGTACCTCACTCGGACAGGGCCTAAAAAGCAATCAGCCCCAGCATTTT
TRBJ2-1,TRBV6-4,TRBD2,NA,CASSETHTSGSYNEQFF,TGTGCCAGCAGTGAAACCCACACTAGCGGTTCCTACAATGAGCAGTTCTTC
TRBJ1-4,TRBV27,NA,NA,CASSLSCRGSTNEKLFF,TGTGCCAGCAGTTTATCGTGCCGAGGATCTACTAATGAAAAACTGTTTTTT
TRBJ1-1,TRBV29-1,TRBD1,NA,CSVVGLRWTGPPRQNTEAFF,TGCAGCGTTGTGGGTTTGCGCTGGACAGGTCCCCCCAGGCAGAACACTGAAGCTTTCTTT
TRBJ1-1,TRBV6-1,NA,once,CASSEQEFEAFF,TGTGCCAGCAGTGAACAGGAATTTGAAGCTTTCTTT
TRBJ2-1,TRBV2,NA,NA,CASSATRAAYNEQFF,TGTGCCAGCAGCGCGACTAGGGCGGCCTACAATGAGCAGTTCTTC
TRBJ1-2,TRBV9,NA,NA,CASTLGGEGSGYTF,TGTGCCAGCACCCTTGGAGGGGAGGGAAGCGGCTACACCTTC
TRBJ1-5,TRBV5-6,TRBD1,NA,CASSFGQGDSNQPQHF,TGTGCCAGCAGCTTTGGACAGGGAGATAGCAATCAGCCCCAGCATTTT
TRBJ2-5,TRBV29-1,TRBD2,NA,CSVEGTSGNPQYF,TGCAGCGTTGAGGGGACTAGCGGGAATCCCCAGTACTTC
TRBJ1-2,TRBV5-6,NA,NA,CASSLEEGGYTF,TGTGCCAGCAGCTTGGAGGAGGGTGGCTACACCTTC
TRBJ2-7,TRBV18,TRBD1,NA,CASSPEGQGINEQYF,TGTGCCAGCTCACCAGAAGGACAGGGGATCAACGAGCAGTACTTC